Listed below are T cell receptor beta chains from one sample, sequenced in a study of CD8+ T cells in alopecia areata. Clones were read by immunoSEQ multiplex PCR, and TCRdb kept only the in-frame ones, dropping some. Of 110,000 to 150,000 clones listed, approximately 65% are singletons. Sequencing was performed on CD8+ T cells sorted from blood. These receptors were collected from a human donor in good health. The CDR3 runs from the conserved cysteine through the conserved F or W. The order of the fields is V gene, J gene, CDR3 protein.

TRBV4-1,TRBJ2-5,CASSFRLGWTETQYF
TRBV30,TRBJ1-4,CAWSLGAGNEKLFF
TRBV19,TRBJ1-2,CASNGNYGYTF
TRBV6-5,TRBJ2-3,CASSYGSSTSTDTQYF
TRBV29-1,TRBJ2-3,CSVGLAGIADTQYF
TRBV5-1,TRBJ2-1,CATRDSGNEQFF
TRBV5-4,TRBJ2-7,CASSHGTSGPSYEQYF
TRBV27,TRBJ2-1,CASSLLGPTYEQFF
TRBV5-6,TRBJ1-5,CASSLDGQPQHF
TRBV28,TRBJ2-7,CASSPGQGSSYEQYF
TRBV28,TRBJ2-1,CASSTDARIGYNEQFF
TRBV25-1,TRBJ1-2,CASSDSPGYYGYTF
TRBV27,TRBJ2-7,CASSTGQGNEQYF
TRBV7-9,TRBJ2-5,CASSSTGGPSETQYF
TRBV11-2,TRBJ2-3,CASRTGGWSTDTQYF
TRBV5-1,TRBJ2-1,CASSLAGSKDEQFF
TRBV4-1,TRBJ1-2,CASSQVTGDYGYTF
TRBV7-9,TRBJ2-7,CASSLTLSYEQYF
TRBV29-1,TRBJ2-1,CSVERGLGVGEQFF
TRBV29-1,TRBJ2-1,CSVEVVGASNEQFF
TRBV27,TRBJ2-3,CASSLLAGSDTQYF
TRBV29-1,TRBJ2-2,CSVVAGTGELFF
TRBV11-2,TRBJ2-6,CASSLQPTLSGANVLTF
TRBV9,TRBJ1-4,CASSAGTGSTNEKLFF
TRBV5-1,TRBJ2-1,CASSLVLAGFFDEQFF
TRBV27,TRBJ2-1,CASSLSGGSNEQFF
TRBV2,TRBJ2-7,CASSEGPASSYEQYF
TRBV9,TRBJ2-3,CASSASGHGTDTQYF
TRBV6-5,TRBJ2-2,CASSYRAYTGELFF
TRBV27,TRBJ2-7,CASSSSRVPHEQYF
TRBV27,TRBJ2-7,CASSAGTGYFEQYF
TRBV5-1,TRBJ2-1,CASSLSGGPYNEQFF